A selection of T cell receptor beta chains follows, all from one sample in a study of cytomegalovirus exposure and HLA in healthy donors. Clones were read by immunoSEQ multiplex PCR, and TCRdb kept only the in-frame ones, dropping some. The sample shows tens of thousands of clones, and more than 8% sits with its ten largest clones. Material: PBMCs. The receptors were gathered from a male donor in good health and CMV-seronegative. CDR3s include the opening cysteine and the closing phenylalanine or tryptophan. Each record gives: D gene, CDR3 length, J gene, V gene, CDR3 protein, CDR3 DNA. The D gene is left open where the match is weak.

>TRBD2|15|TRBJ2-7|TRBV18
CASSPPSGRGNEQYF
TGTGCCAGCTCACCCCCCTCGGGGAGGGGAAACGAGCAGTACTTC
>.|15|TRBJ1-2|TRBV25-1
CASSGSWGSSYGYTF
TGTGCCAGCAGTGGCTCGTGGGGCAGCTCTTATGGCTACACCTTC
>.|14|TRBJ1-1|TRBV5-1
CASSFGWGGTEAFF
TGCGCCAGCAGCTTCGGGTGGGGAGGCACTGAAGCTTTCTTT
>TRBD1|15|TRBJ1-2|TRBV18
CASSPSTGGNYGYTF
TGTGCCAGCTCACCAAGTACAGGGGGCAACTATGGCTACACCTTC
>.|13|TRBJ2-7|TRBV15
CATSPGLGAEQYF
TGTGCCACCAGCCCGGGTTTGGGGGCCGAGCAGTACTTC
>TRBD1|15|TRBJ1-3|TRBV15
CATSRRTGSGNTIYF
TGTGCCACCAGCAGACGGACAGGCTCTGGAAACACCATATATTTT
>TRBD2|14|TRBJ2-7|TRBV7-9
CASSFGTSGYEQYF
TGTGCCAGCAGCTTCGGGACTAGCGGTTACGAGCAGTACTTC
>TRBD1|16|TRBJ1-5|TRBV28
CASRRRRGDSNQPQHF
TGTGCCAGCAGGCGGCGCAGGGGGGATAGCAATCAGCCCCAGCATTTT
>.|13|TRBJ1-1|TRBV2
CASSGRQNTEAFF
TGTGCCAGCAGTGGACGACAGAACACTGAAGCTTTCTTT
>.|15|TRBJ2-1|TRBV5-1
CASSLGQTVYNEQFF
TGCGCCAGCAGCTTGGGACAAACCGTATACAATGAGCAGTTCTTC
>TRBD1|15|TRBJ2-6|TRBV5-8
CASSPGQSGANVLTF
TGTGCCAGCAGTCCGGGACAGTCTGGGGCCAACGTCCTGACTTTC
>.|14|TRBJ1-1|TRBV11-2
CASSLQVGNTEAFF
TGTGCCAGCAGCTTACAGGTGGGGAACACTGAAGCTTTCTTT
>TRBD1|16|TRBJ1-1|TRBV18
CASSPAGTGGNTEAFF
TGTGCCAGCTCACCCGCAGGGACAGGGGGTAACACTGAAGCTTTCTTT
>.|17|TRBJ2-2|TRBV5-1
CASSLNVWGPNTGELFF
TGCGCCAGCAGCTTGAACGTTTGGGGCCCGAACACCGGGGAGCTGTTTTTT
>.|15|TRBJ1-3|TRBV14
CASSLIGLAGNTIYF
TGTGCCAGCAGCCTTATCGGTCTTGCTGGAAACACCATATATTTT
>TRBD1|16|TRBJ1-2|TRBV19
CASSHRDRGPNYGYTF
TGTGCCAGTAGCCACCGGGACAGGGGACCTAACTATGGCTACACCTTC
>TRBD1|11|TRBJ1-2|TRBV29-1
CSGQQGPLYTF
TGCAGCGGGCAACAGGGGCCCCTCTACACCTTC
>TRBD1|18|TRBJ2-7|TRBV2
CASSEAVLGTGGPYEQYF
TGTGCCAGCAGTGAAGCGGTTTTAGGGACAGGGGGTCCCTACGAGCAGTACTTC